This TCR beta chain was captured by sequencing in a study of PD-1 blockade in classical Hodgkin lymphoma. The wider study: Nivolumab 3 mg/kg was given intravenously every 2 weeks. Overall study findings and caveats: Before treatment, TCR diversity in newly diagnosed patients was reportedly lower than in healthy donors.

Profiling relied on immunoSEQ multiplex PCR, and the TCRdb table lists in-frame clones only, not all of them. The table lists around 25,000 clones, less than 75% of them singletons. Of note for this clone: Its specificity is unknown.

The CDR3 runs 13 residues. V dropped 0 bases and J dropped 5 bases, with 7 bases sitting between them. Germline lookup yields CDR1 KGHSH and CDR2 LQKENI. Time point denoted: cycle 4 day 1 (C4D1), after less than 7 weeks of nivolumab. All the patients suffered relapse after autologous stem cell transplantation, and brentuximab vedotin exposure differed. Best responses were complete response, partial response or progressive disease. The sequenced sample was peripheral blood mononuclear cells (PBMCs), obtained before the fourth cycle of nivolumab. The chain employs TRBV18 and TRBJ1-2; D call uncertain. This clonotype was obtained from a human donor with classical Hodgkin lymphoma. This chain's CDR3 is CASSPPQEYGYTF. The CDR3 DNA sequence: TGTGCCAGCTCACCACCCCAGGAGTATGGCTACACCTTC.